This T cell receptor (beta chain) comes out of a study of beta chain features in type 1 diabetes. Study-wide results and limits: Over-representation of high TCR-expressing cells was a possible consequence of cDNA sequencing. Patients and controls would be equally affected if PCR favored shorter templates.

For this clone: Antigen specificity is unknown.

V shed 6 bases, J shed 2 bases, and the junction held 6 bases outside the gene matches. Germline V gene sequence: CDR1 MDHEN, CDR2 SYDVKM. The CDR3 has 15 amino acids. Expressed TCRB transcripts were sequenced because the isolated RNA had all been reverse transcribed beforehand. Clones were sequenced by immunoSEQ multiplex PCR, and TCRdb holds only the in-frame ones, with some missing. The top ten clones hold more than 0.015% of a sample with 350,000 to 400,000 clones, about 14% of them seen once. This chain joins TRBV28 and TRBJ2-1; 8 nucleotides match TRBD2. The material sequenced was naive CD4+ T cells from blood. The clonotype comes from a woman aged 18-29 years in good health. The CDR3 DNA reads TGTGCCAGCAGGTTAACTAGCGGAACCTACAATGAGCAGTTCTTC. This sequence encodes CASRLTSGTYNEQFF.